The next 16 T cell receptor beta chains were all read from a single sample in a study. TCRdb recomputed calls from the RT-PCR reads with MiXCR, one row per CDR3 protein. The table includes more than 550,000 distinct CDR3 sequences, 14% detected once. The sequencing sample was made of memory CD4+ T cells from blood. The source is a female donor in good health, serving as a healthy control.

This clonotype was recorded a few times. The genes are TRBV2 and TRBJ1-5, with a weak D call TRBD1 (5 bases). The CDR3 contains 13 residues. Germline V gives CDR1 SNHLY, CDR2 FYNNEI. V lost 8 bases and J 7 bases, leaving 15 bases between the germline ends. The CDR3 protein is CASCSVGVQPQHF. The CDR3, as DNA: TGTGCCAGCTGTAGCGTGGGGGTCCAGCCCCAGCATTTT.

This clonotype occurred many times. The J gene is TRBJ1-1, the V gene TRBV5-5, with D tentatively TRBD1 (6 bases). The CDR3 is made up of 15 amino acids. In germline, CDR1 is SGHKS, CDR2 YYEKEE (reference sequence). V lost 3 bases, J lost 0 bases, and 12 bases lay in between. In DNA form, the CDR3 reads TGTGCCAGCAGCTCCGCCCGGGGGCTGAACACTGAAGCTTTCTTT. This translates into CASSSARGLNTEAFF.

As to this clonotype: The junction differs from germline at one of its ends, possibly a read error. The chain links TRBV20-1 to TRBJ2-1, with 8 bases identical to TRBD2. This CDR3 has 16 residues. Germline CDR1 is DFQATT and CDR2 is SNEGSKA (reference sequence). In nucleotides, the CDR3 is TGCAGTGATAGAGACCCGGATAGCGGGATTTGGAATGAGCAGTTCTTC. Amino acids: CSDRDPDSGIWNEQFF.

This clonotype has only a few counts. V usage is TRBV7-2 and J usage is TRBJ1-5; D gene ambiguous. Germline loops: CDR1 SGHTA, CDR2 FQGNSA. V was pared by 5 bases and J by 8 bases, with 13 bases between. The CDR3 is 13 residues long. The DNA for the CDR3 is TGTGCCAGCAGCGTCGCACAGAGGGAGCCCCAGCATTTT. Its protein product is CASSVAQREPQHF.

This chain connects TRBV24-1 to TRBJ2-2; TRBD2 might be the D (6 bases). Trimming removed 3 bases at V and 3 bases at J, with 10 bases between. The CDR3 loop spans 15 amino acids. Germline V gene lookup returns CDR1 KGHDR and CDR2 SFDVKD. The CDR3 DNA reads as TGTGCCACCAGTGATATCCGGGAGTACACCGGGGAGCTGTTTTTT. Amino acids: CATSDIREYTGELFF.

This rearrangement joins TRBV5-1 to TRBJ1-1; TRBD1 agrees at 7 bases. V lost 2 bases to trimming and J lost 3 bases; unmatched junction nucleotides: 19. The CDR3 has 19 residues. Germline-derived CDR1 and CDR2 are SGHRS and YFSETQ. The DNA of the CDR3 is TGCGCCAGCAGCTTAAAAGACAGGGTCGGAAGGGTAGTGGACACTGAAGCTTTCTTT. Translation: CASSLKDRVGRVVDTEAFF.

The chain has TRBV2 and TRBJ2-3; perhaps TRBD2 as D (6 bases). CDR3 length: 15 residues. The V gene lost 7 bases and the J gene lost 3 bases, with 17 bases spanning the gap. The germline V gene has CDR1 SNHLY and CDR2 FYNNEI. The CDR3 region is CASTLLGLATDTQYF. For the CDR3, the DNA is TGTGCCAGCACCCTGCTTGGCCTAGCGACAGATACGCAGTATTTT.

The CDR3 coding sequence is TGTGCCACCCAGACAGGGATGTTTAATGAGCAGTTCTTC. It encodes CATQTGMFNEQFF. V gene TRBV2 combines with J gene TRBJ2-1; 7 bases are a match to TRBD1. This CDR3 is 13 amino acids long. V lost 10 bases and J lost 7; bases outside the gene matches: 10. Germline V lookup: CDR1 SNHLY, CDR2 FYNNEI.

This clonotype was picked up a small number of times. This rearrangement joins TRBV5-5 to TRBJ2-5; tentative D call: TRBD1 (6 bases). This CDR3 spans 15 amino acids. V lost 4 bases and J lost 4, with 17 bases in between. The germline gives CDR1 SGHKS, CDR2 YYEKEE (reference sequence). The CDR3 DNA sequence: TGTGCCAGCAGCACCCTACAGGGCCTCCGAGAGACCCAGTACTTC. Its translation is CASSTLQGLRETQYF.

Only a few counts were recorded for this clonotype. The gene calls are TRBV11-3 and TRBJ2-2; possibly TRBD2 for D (5 bases). With 1 base removed from V and 5 bases from J, the gap between germline ends came to 8 bases. The CDR3 is made up of 14 amino acids. Germline V gives CDR1 SGHNT, CDR2 YENEEA. This CDR3 is CASSLVSGTGELFF. The CDR3 nucleotides are TGTGCCAGCAGCTTAGTATCGGGGACCGGGGAGCTGTTTTTT.

The chain joins TRBV24-1 to TRBJ2-3; 11 bases fit TRBD2. The germline CDR1 and CDR2 sequences are KGHDR and SFDVKD. The V gene end was trimmed by 4 bases and the J gene end by 5 bases; junction bases not matched to a gene: 7. The CDR3 covers 16 residues. The CDR3 bases are TGTGCCACCAGTGACCAGCTAGCGGGGGGTTTAGATACGCAGTATTTT. Encoded protein: CATSDQLAGGLDTQYF.

This chain joins TRBV7-2 and TRBJ1-1; tentatively, D is TRBD1 (6 bases). Trimming took 3 bases from V and 1 from J, leaving 12 bases between them. The CDR3 is 15 amino acids. In germline, CDR1 is SGHTA, CDR2 FQGNSA. The chain's CDR3 is CASSFRGAQNTEAFF. For the CDR3, the DNA is TGTGCCAGCAGCTTCCGGGGGGCCCAGAACACTGAAGCTTTCTTT.

This chain joins TRBV7-3 and TRBJ2-7, with 7 positions matching TRBD1. CDR3 size: 13 residues. The germline gives CDR1 SGHTA, CDR2 FQGTGA. V dropped 4 bases and J dropped 7; count of bases not matched to a gene: 7. The CDR3 loop reads CASSSRTGGEQYF. Written as DNA, the CDR3 is TGTGCCAGCAGCTCCAGGACAGGCGGGGAGCAGTACTTC. Using reference TRBV7-3 and TRBJ2-7 for the parts outside the CDR3, the full variable domain is GAGVSQTPSNKVTEKGKYVELRCDPISGHTALYWYRQSLGQGPEFLIYFQGTGAADDSGLPNDRFFAVRPEGSVSTLKIQRTERGDSAVYLCASSSRTGGEQYFGPGTRLTVT.

The table lists this clonotype with many counts. This rearrangement joins TRBV7-6 to TRBJ2-2, with 8 nucleotides matching TRBD2. This CDR3 is 16 amino acids long. After removal of 1 base from V and 4 bases from J, the junction contained 5 bases not matched to a gene. Germline CDR1 is SGHVS and CDR2 is FNYEAQ. CDR3 protein: CASSLVSAGGTGELFF. The CDR3 nucleotides read TGTGCCAGCAGCTTAGTTTCTGCGGGAGGCACCGGGGAGCTGTTTTTT. The full variable domain, its missing parts supplied by reference TRBV7-6 and TRBJ2-2, is GAGVSQSPRYKVTKRGQDVALRCDPISGHVSLYWYRQALGQGPEFLTYFNYEAQQDKSGLPNDRFSAERPEGSISTLTIQRTEQRDSAMYRCASSLVSAGGTGELFFGEGSRLTVL.

This clonotype showed up many times. CDR3 amino acids: CASSPRQGGGTEAFF. DNA of the CDR3: TGTGCCAGCAGCCCCCGACAGGGAGGGGGCACTGAAGCTTTCTTT. The chain carries TRBV12-3 or TRBV12-4 and TRBJ1-1; 7 bases agree with TRBD1. The CDR3 consists of 15 residues. J lost 4 bases, V lost 6 bases, and 11 bases had no gene match.

The J gene is TRBJ1-2, the V gene TRBV18; D is undetermined. The CDR3 length is 15 residues. Germline CDR1 KGHSH, CDR2 LQKENI. V was cut by 2 bases and J by 1 base, with 11 bases left in between. CDR3 DNA: TGTGCCAGCTCACCATGGCAGGCGGTTAACTATGGCTACACCTTC. Protein product: CASSPWQAVNYGYTF.